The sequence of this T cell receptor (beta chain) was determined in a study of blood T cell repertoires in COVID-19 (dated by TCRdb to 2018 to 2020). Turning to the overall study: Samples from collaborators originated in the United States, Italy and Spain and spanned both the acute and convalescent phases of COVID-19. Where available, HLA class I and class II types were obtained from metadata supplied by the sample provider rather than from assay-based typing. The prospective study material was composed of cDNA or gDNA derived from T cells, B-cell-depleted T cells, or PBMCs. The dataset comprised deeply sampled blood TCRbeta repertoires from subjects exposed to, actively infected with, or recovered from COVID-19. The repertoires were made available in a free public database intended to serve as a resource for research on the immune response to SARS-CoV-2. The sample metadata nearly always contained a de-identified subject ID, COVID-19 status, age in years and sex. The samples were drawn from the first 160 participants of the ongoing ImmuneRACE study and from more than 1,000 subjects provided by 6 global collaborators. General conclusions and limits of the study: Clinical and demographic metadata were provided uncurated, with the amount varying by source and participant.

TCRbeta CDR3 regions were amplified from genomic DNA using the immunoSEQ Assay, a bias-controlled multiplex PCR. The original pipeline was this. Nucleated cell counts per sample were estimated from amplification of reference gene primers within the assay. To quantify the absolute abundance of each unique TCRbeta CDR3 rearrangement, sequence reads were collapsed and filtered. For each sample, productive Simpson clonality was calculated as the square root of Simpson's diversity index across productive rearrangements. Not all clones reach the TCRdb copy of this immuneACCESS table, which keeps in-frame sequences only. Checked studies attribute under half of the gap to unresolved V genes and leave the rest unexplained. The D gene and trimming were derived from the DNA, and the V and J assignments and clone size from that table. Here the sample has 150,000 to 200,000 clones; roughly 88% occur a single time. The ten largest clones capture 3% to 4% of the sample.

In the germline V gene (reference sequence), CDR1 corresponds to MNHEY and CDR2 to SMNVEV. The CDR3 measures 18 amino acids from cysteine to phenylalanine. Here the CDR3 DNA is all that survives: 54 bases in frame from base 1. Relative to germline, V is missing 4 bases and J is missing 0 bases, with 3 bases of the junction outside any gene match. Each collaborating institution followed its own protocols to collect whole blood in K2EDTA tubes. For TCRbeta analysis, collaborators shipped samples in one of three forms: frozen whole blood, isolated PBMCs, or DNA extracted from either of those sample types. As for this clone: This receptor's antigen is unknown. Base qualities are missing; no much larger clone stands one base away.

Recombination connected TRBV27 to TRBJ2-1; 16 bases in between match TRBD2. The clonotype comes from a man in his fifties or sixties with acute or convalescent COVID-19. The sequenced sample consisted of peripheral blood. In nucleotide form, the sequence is TGTGCCAGCAGTTCGGGGACTAGCGGGAGGGCCTCCTACAATGAGCAGTTCTTC. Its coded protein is CASSSGTSGRASYNEQFF.